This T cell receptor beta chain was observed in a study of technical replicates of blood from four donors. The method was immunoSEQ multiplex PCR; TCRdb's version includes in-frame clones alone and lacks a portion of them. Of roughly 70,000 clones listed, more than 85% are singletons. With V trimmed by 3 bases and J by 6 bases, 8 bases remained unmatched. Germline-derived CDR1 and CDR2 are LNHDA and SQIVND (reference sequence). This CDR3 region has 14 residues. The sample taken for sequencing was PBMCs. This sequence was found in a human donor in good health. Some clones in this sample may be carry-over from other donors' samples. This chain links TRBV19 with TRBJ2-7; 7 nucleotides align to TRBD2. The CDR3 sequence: CASSMTGRRGEQYF. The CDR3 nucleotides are TGTGCCAGTAGTATGACCGGGAGGCGGGGCGAGCAGTACTTC.